Sequencing of this TCR beta chain was carried out in a study of T-cell reconstitution after alpha-beta-depleted transplantation in children. Library preparation (for TCRbeta) was performed with unique molecular identifiers. TCRdb fed the PCR reads into MiXCR, producing one record per CDR3 protein. The sample has about 400,000 distinct CDR3 sequences; about 14% are singletons. Trimming left V 4 bases short and J 6 bases short, with 16 bases between. Germline CDR1 and CDR2: SGHAT and FQNNGV. CDR3 length: 14 amino acids. The material was PBMCs, obtained from the stem cell graft. The V and J genes are TRBV11-2 and TRBJ2-7; D call uncertain. This TCR derives from a human donor who donated a stem cell graft to a child with Fanconi anemia. Written as DNA, the CDR3 is TGTGCCAGCAGCTCCCTTGATCTGAGCGTCGAGCAGTACGTC. Translated: CASSSLDLSVEQYV.